What follows are 17 T cell receptor beta chains derived from one specimen sequenced in a study of vaccination and CD4 T cells after COVID-19. One entry per CDR3 protein results from TCRdb running MiXCR on the PCR reads. The top ten hold approximately 1.1% of the sample, which has approximately 14,000 distinct CDR3 sequences, approximately 69% seen once. The sequenced sample was CD4+ T cells from blood, obtained after SARS-CoV-2 vaccination. The receptors derive from a human donor who had recovered from COVID-19.

CDR3 coding DNA: TGTGCCAGCAGTGAATCGGGGCTAGCGGGATACAATGAGCAGTTCTTC. Protein product: CASSESGLAGYNEQFF. The J gene is TRBJ2-1, the V gene TRBV25-1; TRBD2 matches at 9 bases. Germline values: CDR1 MGHDK, CDR2 SYGVNS. The length of the CDR3 is 16 residues. With 1 base clipped from V and 4 bases from J, the junction kept 5 bases outside the gene matches. Using reference TRBV25-1 and TRBJ2-1 for the parts outside the CDR3, the full variable domain is EADIYQTPRYLVIGTGKKITLECSQTMGHDKMYWYQQDPGMELHLIHYSYGVNSTEKGDLSSESTVSRIRTEHFPLTLESARPSHTSQYLCASSESGLAGYNEQFFGPGTRLTVL.

This chain joins TRBV7-9 and TRBJ2-1, with 7 bases aligning to TRBD2. Looked up from germline, CDR1 is SEHNR and CDR2 is FQNEAQ (reference sequence). The J segment lost 6 bases and the V segment lost 5 bases, leaving 16 bases of the junction unmatched. The CDR3 is 17 amino acids. CDR3 in amino acids: CASSPPFRLAVSNEQFF. CDR3 DNA sequence: TGTGCCAGCAGCCCCCCCTTCAGGCTAGCGGTGTCCAATGAGCAGTTCTTC.

This clonotype turned up a few times. The gene calls are TRBV10-3 and TRBJ2-3, with D possibly matching TRBD2 (6 bases). V shed 4 bases and J shed 3 bases, with 11 bases lying between them. Looked up from germline, CDR1 is ENHRY and CDR2 is SYGVKD. This CDR3 has 14 amino acids. CDR3 DNA sequence: TGTGCCATCAGTGCGGGAGAGGAAACAGATACGCAGTATTTT. Translating it yields CAISAGEETDTQYF.

Here the CDR3 DNA reads TGTGCCAGTAGTATAGCTTCAGCCTACGAGCAGTACTTC. Its protein product is CASSIASAYEQYF. The chain is built from TRBV19 and TRBJ2-7, with D unclear. The CDR3 has 13 amino acids. The germline V and J ends were trimmed by 1 base and 2 bases, with 6 bases remaining between them. Germline V gene lookup returns CDR1 LNHDA and CDR2 SQIVND (reference sequence).

V and J are TRBV28 and TRBJ1-5; no reliable D call. V lost 6 bases to trimming and J lost 8 bases, with 11 bases between them. In germline, CDR1 is MDHEN, CDR2 SYDVKM. The CDR3 length is 12 residues. CDR3 DNA sequence: TGTGCCAGCAGGGGCAGTGGGGAGCCCCAGCATTTT. Encoded protein: CASRGSGEPQHF.

The gene calls are TRBV11-2 and TRBJ1-1; D remains unclear. Trimming removed 3 bases at V and 0 bases at J, with 5 bases between. This CDR3 has 13 amino acids. The germline gives CDR1 SGHAT, CDR2 FQNNGV. The chain's CDR3 is CASSFSVNTEAFF. The CDR3 region has the DNA TGTGCCAGCAGCTTCTCAGTGAACACTGAAGCTTTCTTT.

CDR3 loop: CSVGHEGTAPQHF. The CDR3 DNA sequence: TGCAGCGTTGGGCACGAAGGGACCGCGCCCCAGCATTTT. V is TRBV29-1 and J is TRBJ1-5; a weak D match, TRBD1 (5 bases). The V end lost 4 bases, the J end lost 9 bases, and 16 bases lay between the germline ends. This CDR3 has 13 residues. CDR1 is SQVTM and CDR2 is ANQGSEA in the germline V gene. The variable domain in full, completed from reference TRBV29-1 and TRBJ1-5, reads SAVISQKPSRDICQRGTSLTIQCQVDSQVTMMFWYRQQPGQSLTLIATANQGSEATYESGFVIDKFPISRPNLTFSTLTVSNMSPEDSSIYLCSVGHEGTAPQHFGDGTRLSIL.

This clonotype was observed once. This chain uses TRBV5-4 with TRBJ2-2; possibly TRBD1 or TRBD2 for D (6 bases each). The V end was cut by 1 base, the J end by 5 bases, with 9 bases between. Germline V lookup: CDR1 SGHNT, CDR2 YYREEE (reference sequence). The CDR3 spans 14 residues. CDR3 loop: CASSLWGATGELFF. The CDR3 DNA is TGTGCCAGCAGCTTGTGGGGGGCGACCGGGGAGCTGTTTTTT.

The gene calls are TRBV7-6 and TRBJ1-1; the D is unclear. Per germline, CDR1 SGHVS and CDR2 FNYEAQ. This CDR3 contains 16 residues. With 1 base removed from V and 1 base from J, the gap between germline ends came to 13 bases. The CDR3 sequence is CASSLGTGAENTEAFF. The CDR3 DNA reads TGTGCCAGCAGCTTAGGAACCGGAGCGGAGAACACTGAAGCTTTCTTT.

V gene TRBV2 combines with J gene TRBJ1-5; D gene uncertain. V was shortened by 2 bases and J by 4 bases, with 9 bases between the two germline ends. In germline, CDR1 is SNHLY, CDR2 FYNNEI. This CDR3 contains 14 residues. The CDR3 here is CASSESFGNQPQHF. CDR3 nucleotide sequence: TGTGCCAGCAGTGAATCATTTGGAAATCAGCCCCAGCATTTT.

This chain connects TRBV2 to TRBJ1-1; D gene unclear. Germline lookup yields CDR1 SNHLY and CDR2 FYNNEI. Between the trimmed V and J ends, which lost 2 bases and 8 bases, there was a span of 15 bases. CDR3 size: 14 residues. The DNA for the CDR3 is TGTGCCAGCAGTGAAAGTTGGCGGCAGGAAGAAGCTTTCTTT. Amino acids: CASSESWRQEEAFF.

This clonotype was counted between two and nine times. The chain joins TRBV12-3 or TRBV12-4 to TRBJ2-2, with TRBD1 matching 8 bases. Trimming removed 6 bases from V and 13 bases from J; junction bases left unmatched: 7. This CDR3 is built from 12 residues. CDR3 amino acids: CASRPDRGGLFF. CDR3 in DNA: TGTGCCAGCAGACCCGACAGGGGTGGGCTGTTTTTT.

In its sample, this clonotype was seen a few times. The V and J genes are TRBV20-1 and TRBJ1-5; D remains unclear. Trimming left V 1 base short and J 2 bases short, with 6 bases between. The CDR3 is 13 residues long. Per the germline V gene, CDR1 is DFQATT and CDR2 is SNEGSKA (reference sequence). The CDR3 sequence: CSARVPGNQPQHF. The CDR3 bases are TGCAGTGCTAGAGTCCCTGGCAATCAGCCCCAGCATTTT.

The CDR3 DNA reads as TGTGCCAGCAGGCCCGGGAGTCTCCTCCAGCCCCAGCATTTT. The encoded protein is CASRPGSLLQPQHF. The V gene is TRBV6-2 or TRBV6-3, the J gene TRBJ1-5; D not certain. Germline CDR1 reads MNHEY; CDR2 reads SVGEGT. Trimming cost V 6 bases and J 7 bases, with 16 bases left between them. The CDR3 runs to 14 residues.

The chain recombines TRBV15 with TRBJ1-1; no reliable D call. V was clipped by 1 base and J by 8 bases, with 14 bases between them. The CDR3 consists of 14 residues. Germline V lookup: CDR1 LNHNV, CDR2 YYDKDF (reference sequence). CDR3 amino acids: CATSRVGRSEEAFF. The DNA for the CDR3 is TGTGCCACCAGCAGAGTCGGTAGATCTGAGGAAGCTTTCTTT.

The J gene is TRBJ2-1, the V gene TRBV30, with TRBD2 matching over 7 bases. Losses at the gene ends were 0 bases for V and 7 bases for J; bases not matched to a gene: 6. From germline, CDR1 is GTSNPN and CDR2 SVGIG (reference sequence). The CDR3 is 14 residues long. The DNA for the CDR3 is TGTGCCTGGAGTGTACCGACTAGCTCAAATGAGCAGTTCTTC. It encodes CAWSVPTSSNEQFF.

The rearrangement joins TRBV7-2 to TRBJ2-2; 9 positions match TRBD2. There are 17 residues in the CDR3. V lost 5 bases to trimming and J lost 5 bases; unmatched junction nucleotides: 12. The germline V gene encodes CDR1 SGHTA and CDR2 FQGNSA. The CDR3 protein is CASSPRGSGSLTGELFF. The CDR3 region has the DNA TGTGCCAGCAGCCCCCGGGGTAGCGGGAGTCTGACCGGGGAGCTGTTTTTT.